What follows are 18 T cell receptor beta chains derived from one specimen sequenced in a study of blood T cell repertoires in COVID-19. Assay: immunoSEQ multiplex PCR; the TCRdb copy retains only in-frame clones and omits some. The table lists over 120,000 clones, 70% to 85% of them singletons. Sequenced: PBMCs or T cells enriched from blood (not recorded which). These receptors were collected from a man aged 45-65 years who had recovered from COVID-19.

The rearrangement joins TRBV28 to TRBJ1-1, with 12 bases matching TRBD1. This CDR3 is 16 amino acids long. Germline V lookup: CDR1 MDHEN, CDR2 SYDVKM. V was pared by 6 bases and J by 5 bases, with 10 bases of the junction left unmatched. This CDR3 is CASRDRDRGRGTEAFF. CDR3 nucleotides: TGTGCCAGCAGGGACCGGGACAGGGGGCGCGGGACTGAAGCTTTCTTT. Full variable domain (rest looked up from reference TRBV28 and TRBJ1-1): DVKVTQSSRYLVKRTGEKVFLECVQDMDHENMFWYRQDPGLGLRLIYFSYDVKMKEKGDIPEGYSVSREKKERFSLILESASTNQTSMYLCASRDRDRGRGTEAFFGQGTRLTVV.

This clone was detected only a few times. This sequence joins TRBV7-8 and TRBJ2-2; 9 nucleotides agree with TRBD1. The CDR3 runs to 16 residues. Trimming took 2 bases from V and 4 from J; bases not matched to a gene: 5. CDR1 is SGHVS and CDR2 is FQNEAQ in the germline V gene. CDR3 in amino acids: CASSLTGTGSTGELFF. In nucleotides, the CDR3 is TGTGCCAGCAGCTTAACCGGGACAGGGAGCACCGGGGAGCTGTTTTTT. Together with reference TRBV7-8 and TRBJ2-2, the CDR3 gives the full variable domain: GAGVSQSPRYKVAKRGQDVALRCDPISGHVSLFWYQQALGQGPEFLTYFQNEAQLDKSGLPSDRFFAERPEGSVSTLKIQRTQQEDSAVYLCASSLTGTGSTGELFFGEGSRLTVL.

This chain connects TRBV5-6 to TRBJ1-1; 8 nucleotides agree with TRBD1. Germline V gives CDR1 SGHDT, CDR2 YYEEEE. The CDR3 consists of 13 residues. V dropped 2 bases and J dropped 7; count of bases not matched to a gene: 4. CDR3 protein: CASSFRTGSEAFF. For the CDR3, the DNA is TGTGCCAGCAGCTTCAGGACAGGGAGTGAAGCTTTCTTT.

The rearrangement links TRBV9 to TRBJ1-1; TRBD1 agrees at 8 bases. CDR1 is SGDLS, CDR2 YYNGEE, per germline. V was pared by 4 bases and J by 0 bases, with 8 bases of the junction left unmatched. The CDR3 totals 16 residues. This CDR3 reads CASSIGTGIMNTEAFF. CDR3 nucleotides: TGTGCCAGCAGCATCGGGACAGGTATCATGAACACTGAAGCTTTCTTT.

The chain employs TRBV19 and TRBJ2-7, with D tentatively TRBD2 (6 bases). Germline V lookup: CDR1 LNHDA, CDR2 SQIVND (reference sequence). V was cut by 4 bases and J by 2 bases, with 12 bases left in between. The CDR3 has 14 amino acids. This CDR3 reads CASSTAPGAYEQYF. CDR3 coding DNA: TGTGCCAGTAGTACCGCCCCGGGGGCCTACGAGCAGTACTTC. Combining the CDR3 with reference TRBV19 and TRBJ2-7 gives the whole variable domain DGGITQSPKYLFRKEGQNVTLSCEQNLNHDAMYWYRQDPGQGLRLIYYSQIVNDFQKGDIAEGYSVSREKKESFPLTVTSAQKNPTAFYLCASSTAPGAYEQYFGPGTRLTVT.

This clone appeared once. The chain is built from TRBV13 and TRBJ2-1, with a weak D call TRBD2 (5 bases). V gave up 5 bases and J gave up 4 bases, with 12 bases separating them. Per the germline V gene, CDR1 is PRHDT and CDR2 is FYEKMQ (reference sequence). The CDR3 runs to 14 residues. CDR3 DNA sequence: TGTGCCAGCAGCCCGCAGTGGACTTACAATGAGCAGTTCTTC. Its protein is CASSPQWTYNEQFF.

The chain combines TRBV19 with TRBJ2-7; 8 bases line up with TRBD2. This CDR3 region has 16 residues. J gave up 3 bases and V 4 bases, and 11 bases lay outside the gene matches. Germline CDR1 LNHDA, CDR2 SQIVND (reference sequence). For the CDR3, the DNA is TGTGCCAGTAGTACGTCTGGCGGGGGGAGCCTCTACGAGCAGTACTTC. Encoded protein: CASSTSGGGSLYEQYF.

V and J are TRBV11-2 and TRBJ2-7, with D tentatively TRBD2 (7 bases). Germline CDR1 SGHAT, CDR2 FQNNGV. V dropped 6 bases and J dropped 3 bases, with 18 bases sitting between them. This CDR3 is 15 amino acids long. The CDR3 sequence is CASSPGGHGGYEQYF. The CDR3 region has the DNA TGTGCCAGCAGTCCCGGGGGGCACGGGGGCTACGAGCAGTACTTC.

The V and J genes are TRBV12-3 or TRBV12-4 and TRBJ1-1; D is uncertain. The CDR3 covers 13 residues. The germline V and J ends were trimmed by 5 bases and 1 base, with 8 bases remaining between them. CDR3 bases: TGTGCCAGCAGTCTACCCCCGAACACTGAAGCTTTCTTT. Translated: CASSLPPNTEAFF.

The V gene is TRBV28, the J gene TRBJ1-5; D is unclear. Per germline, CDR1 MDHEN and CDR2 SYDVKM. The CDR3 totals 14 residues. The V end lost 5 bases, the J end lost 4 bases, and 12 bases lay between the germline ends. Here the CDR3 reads CASSPTNGNQPQHF. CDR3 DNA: TGTGCCAGCAGTCCCACTAACGGAAATCAGCCCCAGCATTTT.

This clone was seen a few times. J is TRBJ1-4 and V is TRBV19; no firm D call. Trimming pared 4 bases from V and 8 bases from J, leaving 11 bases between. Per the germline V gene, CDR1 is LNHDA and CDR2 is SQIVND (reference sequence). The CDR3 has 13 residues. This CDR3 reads CASSTTPREKLFF. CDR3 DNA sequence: TGTGCCAGTAGTACTACCCCGCGGGAAAAACTGTTTTTT.

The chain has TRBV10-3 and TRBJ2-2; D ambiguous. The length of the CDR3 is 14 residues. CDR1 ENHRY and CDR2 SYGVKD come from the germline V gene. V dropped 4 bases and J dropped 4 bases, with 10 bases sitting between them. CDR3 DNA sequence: TGTGCCATCAGTGCTGGCGGTGGCACCGGGGAGCTGTTTTTT. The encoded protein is CAISAGGGTGELFF.

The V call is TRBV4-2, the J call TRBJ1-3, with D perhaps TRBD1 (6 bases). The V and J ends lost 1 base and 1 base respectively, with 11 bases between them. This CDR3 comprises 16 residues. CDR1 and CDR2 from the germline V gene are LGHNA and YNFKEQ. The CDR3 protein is CASSQGGRGSGNTIYF. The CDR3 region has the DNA TGTGCCAGCAGCCAAGGGGGTAGGGGGTCTGGAAACACCATATATTTT.

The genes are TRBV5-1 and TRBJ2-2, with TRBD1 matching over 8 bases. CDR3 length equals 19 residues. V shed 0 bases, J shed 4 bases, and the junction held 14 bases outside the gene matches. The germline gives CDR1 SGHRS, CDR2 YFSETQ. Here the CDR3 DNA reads TGCGCCAGCAGCTTGGGACTTGGTGGGCAGGGGGCCGGCACCGGGGAGCTGTTTTTT. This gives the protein CASSLGLGGQGAGTGELFF.

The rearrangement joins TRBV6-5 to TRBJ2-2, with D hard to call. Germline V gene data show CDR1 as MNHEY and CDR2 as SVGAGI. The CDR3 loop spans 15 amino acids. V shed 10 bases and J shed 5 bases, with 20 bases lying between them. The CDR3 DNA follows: TGTGCCACCGCCCCTCCCCCAGATAAAACCGGGGAGCTGTTTTTT. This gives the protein CATAPPPDKTGELFF.

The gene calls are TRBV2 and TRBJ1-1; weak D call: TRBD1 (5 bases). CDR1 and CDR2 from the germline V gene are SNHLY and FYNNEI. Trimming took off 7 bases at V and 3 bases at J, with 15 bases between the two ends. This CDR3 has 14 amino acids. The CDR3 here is CASIKQEVDTEAFF. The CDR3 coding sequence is TGTGCCAGCATTAAACAGGAAGTCGACACTGAAGCTTTCTTT. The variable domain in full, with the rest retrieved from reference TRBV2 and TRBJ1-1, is EPEVTQTPSHQVTQMGQEVILRCVPISNHLYFYWYRQILGQKVEFLVSFYNNEISEKSEIFDDQFSVERPDGSNFTLKIRSTKLEDSAMYFCASIKQEVDTEAFFGQGTRLTVV.

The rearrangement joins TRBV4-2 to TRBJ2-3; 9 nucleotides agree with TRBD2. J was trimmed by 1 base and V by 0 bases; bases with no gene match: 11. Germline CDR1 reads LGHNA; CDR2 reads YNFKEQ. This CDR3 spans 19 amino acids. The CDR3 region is CASSQEPRGSSGGTDTQYF. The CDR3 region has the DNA TGTGCCAGCAGCCAAGAACCCAGAGGTTCTAGCGGGGGCACAGATACGCAGTATTTT.

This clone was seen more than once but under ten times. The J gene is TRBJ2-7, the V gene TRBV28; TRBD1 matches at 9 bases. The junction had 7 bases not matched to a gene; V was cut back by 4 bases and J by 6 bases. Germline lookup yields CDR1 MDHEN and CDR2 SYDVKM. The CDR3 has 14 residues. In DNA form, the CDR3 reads TGTGCCAGCAGTTACACAGGGACAGGGATCGAGCAGTACTTC. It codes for CASSYTGTGIEQYF. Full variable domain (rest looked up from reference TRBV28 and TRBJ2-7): DVKVTQSSRYLVKRTGEKVFLECVQDMDHENMFWYRQDPGLGLRLIYFSYDVKMKEKGDIPEGYSVSREKKERFSLILESASTNQTSMYLCASSYTGTGIEQYFGPGTRLTVT.